What follows is one T cell receptor beta chain and its context. The junction and the germline gene differ at one end; a read error may be behind it. The sample originates from a study of identical twins. CDR3 length: 17 amino acids. The germline V gene encodes CDR1 GTSNPN and CDR2 SVGIG (reference sequence). One entry per CDR3 protein, called by TCRdb with MiXCR from the 5' RACE reads. Of about 790,000 distinct CDR3 sequences in the sample, 15% to 20% were seen once. This sample also belongs to another study, concerning T cells expressing NK-cell markers.

The rearrangement uses TRBV30 and TRBJ2-5; 10 positions match TRBD1. The specimen was PBMCs. This receptor was taken from a woman aged 18-30 years in good health. The CDR3 DNA reads TGTGCCTGGAGTGTTGCCCCATCCCTCGGGACAGGGGAGATCCAGTACTTC. This translates into CAWSVAPSLGTGEIQYF.